This T cell receptor beta chain derives from a study of cytomegalovirus exposure and HLA in healthy donors (dated by TCRdb to about 2017). In the study overall: An earlier analysis of approximately 640 of the donors reported 250 to 300 Gb of sequence data and roughly 110 million unique TCR beta sequences from 190 million or so T cells. Typing coverage varied by locus: roughly 629-630 donors for A, B, C, DRB1 and DQB1; about 520 for DQA1; about 600 for DPA1; fewer than 480 for DPB1. An earlier analysis of 587 of the donors used high-throughput TCR beta sequencing to judge whether each TCR beta V gene segment behaved as functional or pseudogenic. Across some 400 genotyped donors of the cohort, an average of roughly 200,000 unique TCR beta nucleotide sequences per donor were sequenced, and roughly 20% of those sequences were non-productive. A later analysis re-analyzed previously published TCR beta repertoires from 600 to 850 donors and added high-resolution HLA genotyping to study TCR occurrence patterns. All discovery cohort repertoires had been generated using a single sequencing platform. Approximately 300 gigabases of sequencing data and tens of millions of unique TCR sequences were included in an early release covering 550 to 650 HLA-typed donors. Using immunosequencing, the study profiled T cell repertoires from approximately 700 subjects and related those repertoires to cytomegalovirus serostatus. Of the roughly 390 genotyped donors, over 80% were placed in the genetic ancestry cluster associated with self-reported Caucasian donors. Donor age, sex, ethnicity and CMV serostatus were collected together with the repertoire data. The study combined high-throughput TCR immunosequencing, statistical association of individual TCRs with disease status, and machine learning to predict cytomegalovirus infection status. A separate validation cohort of 100 to 150 different subjects was used in addition to the approximately 670-subject first cohort. The study aimed to test whether signatures of past pathogen exposure could be identified by cataloging public T cell receptors. A later genetic analysis used genome-wide SNP genotypes for about three fifths of the roughly 700 donors, treating that subset as a discovery cohort. Rather than using new phenotypic data, the later analysis identified candidate immune exposures from TCR beta sequences and from how often those sequences occurred across donors. Class I and class II HLA loci were covered by the typing at four-digit resolution. Because of strong linkage in the cohort, roughly five DR-DQ haplotypes were treated as single units for association and clustering.

A remark on this clone: This receptor's antigen is unknown. Qualities for individual bases were not recorded, and no much larger clone is one base off.

The cohort comprised more than 550 healthy bone marrow donors. At the time of sampling, every cohort member was nominally healthy, though immune exposures that went unrecorded were likely present. The donor was CMV seronegative and belonged to the group of 350 to 400 seronegative cohort members. Each donor provided a peripheral blood sample, and peripheral blood mononuclear cells were used for TCR beta sequencing. Genomic DNA extraction from the blood cell samples was performed with the Qiagen DNeasy Blood Extraction Kit. Overall study results and their limits: In vitro tests confirmed that a few of the cytomegalovirus-associated TCR beta chains recognize cytomegalovirus antigens. In a later analysis, the rate of TCR association differed among HLA loci, with DRB1 alleles having the most associated TCRs and HLA-C alleles having the fewest. HLA typing was unavailable for some donors at each locus, so association tests used only the typed subset. The presence/absence analyses assumed that sequencing depth was roughly uniform across donors, and that assumption may not be true. In the study, 164 TCR beta chains were listed as associated with cytomegalovirus. V-gene and J-gene trimming of TCR beta chains was associated with a missense DCLRE1C variant in a later genetic analysis, and the association was replicated in an independent cohort. Strong co-occurrence of HLA alleles, especially DR and DQ, made assigning TCR associations to individual alleles difficult. In both the original and validation cohorts, the classifier was reported to diagnose cytomegalovirus status with high specificity and sensitivity. Most TCR sequences were observed very rarely across donors, whereas some public TCRs were present in many individuals. Because counts were too low, about 18 rarely observed V segments, including chromosome 9 orphons, were left out of the earlier analysis of 587 of the donors. This cohort had only TCR beta chains sequenced, and the lack of alpha or paired-chain data limited which features could be detected. The 87-base-pair reads could not distinguish some IMGT-functional V segments, including TRBV6-2 and TRBV6-3, so those segments were excluded. CMV serostatus was the only immune exposure information available for the cohort. In a later analysis, 16,951 TCR beta sequences were associated with specific HLA alleles at a false discovery rate of 0.05. The sequencing pipeline was judged likely to have produced a cluster of highly shared sequence variants as a technical artifact. In a later analysis, HLA-associated TCR beta chains showed more clonal expansion and lower generation probabilities than non-associated chains that were equally common. Compared with the 666-donor mean, donors in an Asian-associated ancestry cluster had fewer N-insertions in productive TCRs, according to a later genetic analysis. Broadly in line with IMGT annotations, most TCR beta V segments showed up in productive rearrangements about 90% or about 30% of the time in an earlier analysis of 587 of the donors. A later analysis reported that several top co-occurrence clusters appeared linked to parvovirus B19, influenza, CMV and Epstein-Barr virus. According to a later analysis, most CMV-associated TCR beta chains appeared to be HLA-restricted, and the HLA associations seemed to be driven largely by CMV exposure. Linkage disequilibrium might explain the correlated functional status among segregating V segments, but an unknown experimental factor could not be ruled out. The authors suggested that the approach could potentially be extended to other disease states and immunological phenotypes. A further reported finding was that TCR beta sequences accurately predicted the HLA-A and HLA-B alleles for most subjects in the first cohort.

Library generation was performed with the immunoSEQ multiplex PCR assay. The multiplex PCR relied on a mix of 60 forward primers for TCR Vbeta segments and 13 reverse primers for TCR Jbeta segments. The CDR3 region of rearranged TCR beta genes was amplified from genomic DNA by a multiplex PCR assay. The Illumina HiSeq System was used to sequence the amplified TCR beta libraries as 87-base-pair reads. The authors' pipeline ran thus. In a later analysis, tens of millions of unique TCR beta chains were counted across the 690 or so repertoires, and approximately 11 million of these chains were shared by at least two donors. Raw reads were error-corrected and collapsed into unique sequences by a nearest-neighbor algorithm in which closely related sequences were merged to remove PCR and sequencing errors. To assign V, D and J gene segments, CDR3 sequences were aligned to IMGT reference sequences. For a sequence to be retained, a match of at least six nucleotides to both a V gene segment and a J gene segment was required. A rearrangement was called productive if the CDR3 had no stop codons and remained in frame with V and J, and every other rearrangement was called non-productive. Following IMGT convention, CDR3 was defined as the stretch from the second conserved V-encoded cysteine up to the conserved J-encoded phenylalanine. The earlier analysis of 500 to 650 of the donors excluded any sequence lacking an unambiguous match to a single V gene segment. An earlier analysis of fewer than 650 of the donors classified V segments as functional when productive rearrangements were above 56.7% and as segregating when the standard deviation between donors was above 5%. A statistical classification framework was developed to diagnose cytomegalovirus status using the catalog of TCR beta chain sequences. In a later analysis, TCR nucleotide sequences were compared against IMGT/GENE-DB human TR gene sequences so that V and J genes could be assigned. A later analysis assigned CDR3 sequences and most-parsimonious VDJ recombination scenarios with the TCRdist pipeline. A later analysis defined each TCR beta chain by its CDR3 amino acid sequence plus V-gene family, and excluded reads lacking a unique V-gene family. As a way to deal with suspected cross-contamination and a sequencing artifact, a later analysis dropped more than 500 nucleotide sequences that were highly shared and had low generation probability. In a later analysis, a clonal expansion index was calculated for each public chain from normalized within-repertoire ranks of inferred template counts. In a later analysis, generation probabilities were computed using a VDJ recombination model fitted to out-of-frame rearrangements, and the results were checked against IGoR. In a later analysis, hypergeometric tests were used to score TCR-TCR, TCR-HLA and TCR-CMV co-occurrence, with a repertoire-size bias correction applied to TCR pairs. False discovery rates were estimated in a later analysis by permuting HLA or CMV assignments 20 times. A later analysis grouped co-occurring TCRs with DBSCAN, adding TCRdist sequence similarity when clustering within HLA-allele-positive subsets. For co-occurrence clustering, repertoires with fewer than 30,000 or more than 120,000 public chains were excluded, along with a handful of repertoires with anomalous nucleotide sharing. The table comes from immuneACCESS by way of TCRdb, which keeps in-frame sequences with V and J called. Part of the clones is missing from these tables; in studies checked, under half for an unresolved V gene and the rest for unknown reasons. V and J calls and clone size are given by that table; D and trimming were obtained from the DNA. The sample table shows 170,000 or so clones, and around three quarters are seen once. The ten largest make up 5% to 7% of the sample.

Trimming takes 1 base from V and 8 bases from J, and the germline ends sit 14 bases apart. The germline V gene specifies LGHNA as CDR1 and YSLEER as CDR2. The CDR3 spans 14 residues, from the cysteine through the phenylalanine. This entry keeps only the CDR3 DNA: 42 bases, framed from base 1. Source material: PBMCs. The source is a man aged 40-50 years in good health and CMV-seronegative. This receptor chain uses TRBV4-3 and TRBJ2-5, with TRBD2 tentatively as D gene (6 bases match). The CDR3 is CASSQATWEATQYF. In nucleotides, the sequence is TGCGCCAGCAGCCAAGCGACCTGGGAGGCCACCCAGTACTTC.